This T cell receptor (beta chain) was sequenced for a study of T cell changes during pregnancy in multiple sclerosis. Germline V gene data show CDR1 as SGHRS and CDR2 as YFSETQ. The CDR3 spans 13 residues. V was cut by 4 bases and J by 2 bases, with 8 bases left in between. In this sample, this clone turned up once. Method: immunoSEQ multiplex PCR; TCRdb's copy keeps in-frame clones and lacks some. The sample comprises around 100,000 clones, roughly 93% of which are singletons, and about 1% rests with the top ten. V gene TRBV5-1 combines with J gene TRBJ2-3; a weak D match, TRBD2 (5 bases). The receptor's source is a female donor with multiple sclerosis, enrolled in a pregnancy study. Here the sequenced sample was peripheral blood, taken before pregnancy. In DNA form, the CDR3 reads TGCGCCAGCAGCCTGGACTTCACAGATACGCAGTATTTT. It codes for CASSLDFTDTQYF.